Below, one T cell receptor beta chain is given with its context. Its target antigen remains unknown. The sample holds no much larger clone one base away, and base qualities are not on file. The library was built by means of the immunoSEQ multiplex PCR assay. For most patients, genomic DNA was subjected to high-throughput TCR-beta CDR3 sequencing by Adaptive Biotechnologies. The original methods were these. Adaptive's ImmunoSEQ software was the source of the TCR sequencing data for 18 patients, while a few other patients were processed with MiXCR and VDJtools. CDR3 nucleotide sequences shared by donor and recipient were removed because the origin of these sequences could not be assigned. Alloreactive clones required at least 2-fold expansion over unstimulated cells and minimum CFSE-low frequency of 0.002% (template counts) or 0.001% (read counts). Clones were considered mappable if detected in sequenced pre-transplant spleen, lymph node, or MLR CFSE-low populations of the donor or recipient. The cumulative frequency of alloreactive clones was calculated as a percentage of all sequences, weighted by copy number. The source is immuneACCESS, and TCRdb retained only in-frame sequences with V and J called. Part of the clones is not carried over; for the studies checked, unresolved V genes explain less than half of this, and the remainder is unexplained. Clone size and V and J calls were adopted from that table, with D and trimming inferred from the DNA. The sample table contains about 10,000 clones; only one count was recorded for over 90% of them. Jointly, the top ten make up over 2% of the sample.

This sample was taken from a study of graft-versus-host responses after intestinal transplantation (dated by TCRdb to the early 2020s). About the investigation overall: Recipients received multivisceral, liver-intestinal, or isolated intestinal transplants. Anti-thymocyte globulin induction was given to all recipients, followed by maintenance tacrolimus and steroids for 2 to 3 years. After intestinal transplantation, graft-versus-host and host-versus-graft alloreactive T cell clones were followed in the graft, circulation and bone marrow using bulk TCR-beta CDR3 sequencing. Alloreactive clones were identified by sequencing pre-transplant mixed lymphocyte reaction products and comparing these products with unstimulated pre-transplant donor and recipient T cells. A cohort of approximately 23 intestinal transplant recipients, including one retransplant, was enrolled, and a few patients lacking pretransplant specimens were excluded. Donor T cell macrochimerism was defined as a peak of at least 4% donor T cells among recipient peripheral blood mononuclear cells. Rather than going through the commercial service, samples from a few later patients were sequenced in-house on an Illumina MiSeq and processed with MiXCR.

Blood samples were collected up to 4 times in the first month after transplant and then at least monthly when available. Trimming costs V 0 bases and J 4 bases, and their ends lie 3 bases apart. There are 13 amino acids in the CDR3, from cysteine to phenylalanine inclusive. CDR3 DNA is the only sequence kept; it has 39 bases, read in frame from the first base. The germline V gene (reference sequence) yields PRHDT for CDR1 and FYEKMQ for CDR2. What the research found in general, with its limitations: In patients with donor T cell macrochimerism, the allografts had high GvH to HvG T cell clonal ratios. GvH clones were found in recipient bone marrow, and some of the GvH clones appeared earlier in ileal mucosa or blood, which is consistent with an intestinal mucosal origin. Conclusions were limited by the relatively low number and heterogeneity of intestinal transplant patients. Peak levels of circulating GvH clones were associated with declines in HvG clones early after transplant.

The chain joins TRBV13 to TRBJ2-2, with the D gene not clear enough to name. The source was PBMCs, collected 8 days after intestinal transplant. This sequence originates from a human patient who received an intestinal transplant, so some T cells may come from the graft donor. The DNA sequence is given as TGTGCCAGCAGCTTAGGCCTCACCGGGGAGCTGTTTTTT. Translation gives CASSLGLTGELFF.